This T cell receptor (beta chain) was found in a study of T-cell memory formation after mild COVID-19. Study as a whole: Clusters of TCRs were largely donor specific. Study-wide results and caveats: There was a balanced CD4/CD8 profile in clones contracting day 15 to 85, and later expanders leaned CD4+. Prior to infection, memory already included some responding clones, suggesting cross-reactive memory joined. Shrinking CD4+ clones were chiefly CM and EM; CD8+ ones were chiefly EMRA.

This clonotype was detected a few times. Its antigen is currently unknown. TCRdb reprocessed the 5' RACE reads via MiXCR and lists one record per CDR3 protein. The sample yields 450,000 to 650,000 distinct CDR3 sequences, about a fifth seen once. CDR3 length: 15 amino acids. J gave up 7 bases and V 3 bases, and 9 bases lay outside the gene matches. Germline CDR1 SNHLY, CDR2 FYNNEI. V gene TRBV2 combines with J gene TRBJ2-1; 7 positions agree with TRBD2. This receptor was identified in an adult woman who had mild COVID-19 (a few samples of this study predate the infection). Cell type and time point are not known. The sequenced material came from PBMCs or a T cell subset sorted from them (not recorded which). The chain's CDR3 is CASSDSRSSGNEQFF. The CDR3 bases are TGTGCCAGCAGTGATTCCCGGTCTAGCGGAAATGAGCAGTTCTTC. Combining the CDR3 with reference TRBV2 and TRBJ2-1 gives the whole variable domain EPEVTQTPSHQVTQMGQEVILRCVPISNHLYFYWYRQILGQKVEFLVSFYNNEISEKSEIFDDQFSVERPDGSNFTLKIRSTKLEDSAMYFCASSDSRSSGNEQFFGPGTRLTVL.